The 8 T cell receptor beta chains below were found in one sample sequenced in a study of prognosis after radiotherapy for stage I lung cancer. Two rounds of multiplex PCR amplified TCR beta CDR3 from genomic DNA. The first PCR round targeted every TRBV and TRBJ gene with specific primers. TCRdb independently ran MiXCR on the multiplex PCR reads; one entry per CDR3 protein. The repertoire holds about 22,000 distinct CDR3 sequences, with roughly 40% as singletons. This specimen consisted of PBMCs, obtained before or after stereotactic body radiation therapy (not recorded which). The receptors here all came from a donor of 50 years or more with non-small cell lung cancer.

For this clonotype: One end of the junction fails to match germline, which may point to a read error. This rearrangement joins TRBV9 to TRBJ1-2; D is uncertain. Germline V lookup: CDR1 SGDLS, CDR2 YYNGEE. The length of the CDR3 is 16 residues. CDR3: CASIVALSGENYGYIF. The DNA for the CDR3 is TGTGCCAGCATCGTAGCCCTTTCGGGCGAGAACTATGGCTACATCTTC.

This clonotype showed up many times. This chain connects TRBV12-3 or TRBV12-4 to TRBJ1-1; D is perhaps TRBD1 (5 bases). V was cut by 5 bases and J by 0 bases, with 7 bases left in between. This CDR3 region has 13 residues. The CDR3 nucleotides are TGTGCCAGCAGTGGGACGGTGAACACTGAAGCTTTCTTT. As protein: CASSGTVNTEAFF.

This clonotype is medium-sized within its sample. The genes are TRBV5-1 and TRBJ2-7; the match to TRBD1 covers 10 bases. Unmatched junction bases numbered 5, after V lost 0 bases and J lost 2 bases. CDR3 size: 16 residues. CDR1 and CDR2 from the germline V gene are SGHRS and YFSETQ. The CDR3 DNA follows: TGCGCCAGCAGCTTGGCCGGGACAGGGGACGCCTACGAGCAGTACTTC. It translates to CASSLAGTGDAYEQYF. Looking up the rest from reference TRBV5-1 and TRBJ2-7 gives the full variable domain: KAGVTQTPRYLIKTRGQQVTLSCSPISGHRSVSWYQQTPGQGLQFLFEYFSETQRNKGNFPGRFSGRQFSNSRSEMNVSTLELGDSALYLCASSLAGTGDAYEQYFGPGTRLTVT.

The chain recombines TRBV6-2 or TRBV6-3 with TRBJ2-5, with 11 bases that match TRBD2. Germline assignment: CDR1 MNHEY and CDR2 SVGEGT. The CDR3 runs to 15 residues. The CDR3 DNA reads TGTGTCATCAGTAGCGGGAGGGCCCAGGTGGAGACCCAGTACTTC. Its translation is CVISSGRAQVETQYF.

This clonotype was observed a handful of times. V and J are TRBV5-1 and TRBJ2-3, with 11 bases identical to TRBD2. Germline-derived CDR1 and CDR2 are SGHRS and YFSETQ. The CDR3 spans 16 residues. The J segment lost 3 bases and the V segment lost 2 bases, leaving 5 bases of the junction unmatched. CDR3 bases: TGCGCCAGCAGCTTACTAGCGGGAGAGGGAACAGATACGCAGTATTTT. This gives the protein CASSLLAGEGTDTQYF.

As to this clonotype: This sequence is one base from a far larger clone and is likely a read error. The chain carries TRBV6-5 and TRBJ1-1, with D unresolved. The CDR3 has 13 residues. Germline lookup yields CDR1 MNHEY and CDR2 SVGAGI. The CDR3 reads CANSPSENTEAFF. The CDR3 DNA reads as TGTGCCAACAGTCCTTCGGAGAACACTGAAGCTTTCTTT.

This clonotype was detected once. The chain is built from TRBV7-2 and TRBJ2-7; 7 positions match TRBD1. This CDR3 is 15 amino acids long. V lost 4 bases and J lost 1; bases outside the gene matches: 7. CDR1 and CDR2 (germline): SGHTA, FQGNSA. CDR3 sequence (DNA): TGTGCCAGCAGCTGGGGACAGACAAGGTCCTACGAGCAGTACTTC. It yields the protein CASSWGQTRSYEQYF.

This clonotype was detected many times. This chain connects TRBV15 to TRBJ2-3; D unresolved. Trimming cost V 0 bases and J 0 bases, with 13 bases left between them. This CDR3 is 17 amino acids long. Germline V CDR1 and CDR2: LNHNV, YYDKDF (reference sequence). Here the CDR3 reads CATSRDAIVDSTDTQYF. Written as DNA, the CDR3 is TGTGCCACCAGCAGAGATGCGATCGTGGATAGCACAGATACGCAGTATTTT.